Presented here are 18 T cell receptor beta chains from one specimen sequenced in a study of T cells in Graves' hyperthyroidism and ophthalmopathy. Regions amplified from RNA transcripts were the TCR beta CDR3 regions. A first-round RT-PCR of the TCR CDR3 used the HTBI primer set. TCRdb redid the calling of the multiplex PCR reads with MiXCR, one entry per CDR3 protein. Of a few hundred thousand distinct CDR3 sequences detected, 40% to 55% appear once; the ten largest clones hold roughly 45%. Sample: peripheral blood or thyroid tissue (not recorded which). These receptors originate from an adult woman with Graves' disease, either hyperthyroidism or ophthalmopathy (not recorded which).

CDR3 amino acids: CSVEGPEGVTDTQYF. The DNA of the CDR3 is TGCAGCGTTGAGGGACCGGAGGGGGTTACAGATACGCAGTATTTT. This rearrangement joins TRBV29-1 to TRBJ2-3; either TRBD1 or TRBD2 may supply D (6 bases each). The CDR3 extends over 15 amino acids. The V end was cut by 3 bases, the J end by 3 bases, with 16 bases between. CDR1 is SQVTM and CDR2 is ANQGSEA in the germline V gene.

Comments on this clonotype: A read error may produce the germline difference seen at one junction end. The chain carries TRBV7-9 and TRBJ2-7; TRBD1 matches at 7 bases. Germline assignment: CDR1 SEHNR and CDR2 FQNEAQ (reference sequence). The CDR3 spans 16 residues. CDR3 in amino acids: CASSQGDSGALYEQYF. DNA for the CDR3: TGCGCCAGCAGCCAAGGGGACAGTGGGGCACTCTACGAGCAGTACTTC.

This clonotype was seen more than once but under ten times. This rearrangement joins TRBV7-6 to TRBJ2-5; the D call may be TRBD1 or TRBD2 (5 bases each). The CDR3 runs to 13 residues. Deletions cut 0 bases from V and 9 bases from J, with 11 bases between. Germline V CDR1 and CDR2: SGHVS, FNYEAQ. CDR3 nucleotide sequence: TGTGCCAGCAGCTTAGCAGGGGACCAGCCCCAGTACTTC. Protein product: CASSLAGDQPQYF. The entire variable domain, with the rest obtained from reference TRBV7-6 and TRBJ2-5, is as follows: GAGVSQSPRYKVTKRGQDVALRCDPISGHVSLYWYRQALGQGPEFLTYFNYEAQQDKSGLPNDRFSAERPEGSISTLTIQRTEQRDSAMYRCASSLAGDQPQYFGPGTRLLVL.

The chain joins TRBV6-1 to TRBJ1-1; 7 nucleotides line up with TRBD1. This CDR3 comprises 16 residues. V trimming: 5 bases; J trimming: 1 base; junction bases outside the gene matches: 10. Germline V CDR1 and CDR2: MNHNS, SASEGT. For the CDR3, the DNA is TGTGCCAGCAGTTCCAGGACAGGACCTTCGAACACTGAAGCTTTCTTT. This encodes CASSSRTGPSNTEAFF.

Points on this clonotype: One junction end disagrees with the germline gene, perhaps due to a read error. The V and J genes are TRBV4-2 and TRBJ2-5, with 9 positions matching TRBD2. The CDR3 is 13 residues long. Germline lookup yields CDR1 LGHNA and CDR2 YNFKEQ. CDR3 protein: CASSPPSGETRYF. DNA of the CDR3: TGTGCCAGCAGCCCCCCTAGCGGGGAGACCCGGTACTTC.

The chain couples TRBV7-2 to TRBJ1-4, with TRBD1 as a possible D gene (5 bases). The germline V gene has CDR1 SGHTA and CDR2 FQGNSA. The CDR3 is 15 residues long. Trimming stripped 6 bases from V and 5 bases from J, with 16 bases between. The CDR3 nucleotides read TGTGCCAGCAGTCTACCGGGACGGGGAAATGAAAAACTGTTTTTT. It translates to CASSLPGRGNEKLFF. The whole variable domain, filled in from reference TRBV7-2 and TRBJ1-4, reads GAGVSQSPSNKVTEKGKDVELRCDPISGHTALYWYRQSLGQGLEFLIYFQGNSAPDKSGLPSDRFSAERTGGSVSTLTIQRTQQEDSAVYLCASSLPGRGNEKLFFGSGTQLSVL.

This clonotype occurred once. The chain links TRBV20-1 to TRBJ2-7, with 8 nucleotides matching TRBD2. The V segment lost 1 base and the J segment 10 bases; nucleotides outside the gene matches: 3. This CDR3 region has 11 residues. CDR1 is DFQATT and CDR2 is SNEGSKA in the germline V gene (reference sequence). The CDR3 DNA follows: TGCAGTGCTAGAGGGACTAGCAATCAGTACTTC. Translated: CSARGTSNQYF.

This chain links TRBV6-5 with TRBJ2-7, with 8 bases aligning to TRBD2. Germline lookup yields CDR1 MNHEY and CDR2 SVGAGI. V lost 7 bases and J lost 9; bases outside the gene matches: 8. The CDR3 loop spans 12 amino acids. CDR3 sequence reads: CASTGGNGVQYF. As DNA, the CDR3 is TGTGCCAGCACGGGAGGGAATGGCGTGCAGTACTTC.

V is TRBV29-1 and J is TRBJ2-5; 9 bases line up with TRBD2. The CDR3 sequence is 17 residues long. CDR1 and CDR2 (germline): SQVTM, ANQGSEA. After removal of 6 bases from V and 5 bases from J, the junction contained 19 bases not matched to a gene. Written as DNA, the CDR3 is TGCAGCGTCGATGGGACTAGCAGTGTGGAAATCTCGGAGACCCAGTACTTC. It is translated as CSVDGTSSVEISETQYF. Full variable domain (outside the CDR3, taken from reference TRBV29-1 and TRBJ2-5): SAVISQKPSRDICQRGTSLTIQCQVDSQVTMMFWYRQQPGQSLTLIATANQGSEATYESGFVIDKFPISRPNLTFSTLTVSNMSPEDSSIYLCSVDGTSSVEISETQYFGPGTRLLVL.

This sequence joins TRBV27 and TRBJ1-6; 7 bases are a match to TRBD1. Germline-derived CDR1 and CDR2 are MNHEY and SMNVEV (reference sequence). Germline trimming cut 3 bases from V and 10 bases from J; bases unmatched to any gene: 9. CDR3 length equals 15 residues. The CDR3 reads CASSFSTGMGSPLHF. In DNA form, the CDR3 reads TGTGCCAGCAGTTTTTCGACAGGGATGGGCTCACCCCTCCACTTT.

In this sample, this clonotype turned up a few times. The chain is built from TRBV13 and TRBJ1-5; D remains ambiguous. The ends were cut back, 4 bases at V and 3 bases at J, with 22 bases in the middle. The germline CDR1 and CDR2 sequences are PRHDT and FYEKMQ (reference sequence). The CDR3 spans 18 residues. The CDR3 reads CASSSDRRGGVLNQPQHF. The CDR3 DNA sequence: TGTGCCAGCAGCTCTGACCGCCGCGGTGGGGTTCTCAATCAGCCCCAGCATTTT. The full variable domain, in which reference TRBV13 and TRBJ1-5 provide the parts outside the CDR3, is AAGVIQSPRHLIKEKRETATLKCYPIPRHDTVYWYQQGPGQDPQFLISFYEKMQSDKGSIPDRFSAQQFSDYHSELNMSSLELGDSALYFCASSSDRRGGVLNQPQHFGDGTRLSIL.

This sequence joins TRBV29-1 and TRBJ2-7; TRBD2 aligns across 7 bases. This CDR3 has 13 amino acids. The trim removed 2 bases at V and 0 bases at J, leaving 1 base unmatched. CDR1 and CDR2 (germline): SQVTM, ANQGSEA. The CDR3 reads CSVETSDSYEQYF. The CDR3 nucleotides read TGCAGCGTTGAAACTAGCGACTCCTACGAGCAGTACTTC.

Turning to this clonotype: A much bigger clone sits one base away, suggesting this may be a read error. V usage is TRBV11-2 and J usage is TRBJ1-1; 7 positions agree with TRBD1. V was pared by 6 bases and J by 0 bases, with 4 bases of the junction left unmatched. This CDR3 has 14 residues. Germline CDR1 reads SGHAT; CDR2 reads FQNNGV. CDR3 loop: CASRGQFMNTEAFF. The DNA of the CDR3 is TGTGCCAGCAGGGGACAGTTCATGAACACTGAAGCTTTCTTT.

The chain recombines TRBV2 with TRBJ1-6; D gene ambiguous. The CDR3 spans 15 residues. In germline, CDR1 is SNHLY, CDR2 FYNNEI. V was cut by 6 bases and J by 10 bases, with 19 bases left in between. The CDR3 reads CASSLSSLTRSPLHF. CDR3 in DNA: TGTGCCAGCAGCCTCAGCAGCTTAACCAGGTCACCCCTCCACTTT.

J is TRBJ2-5 and V is TRBV15; TRBD2 matches 9 bases. V shed 11 bases and J 4 bases; nucleotides not matched to a gene: 8. CDR1 LNHNV and CDR2 YYDKDF come from the germline V gene (reference sequence). This CDR3 spans 13 amino acids. The CDR3 sequence: CAAELAGRETQYF. The CDR3 coding sequence is TGTGCCGCCGAACTAGCGGGTAGAGAGACCCAGTACTTC.

This clonotype was counted ten times or more. CDR3 DNA: TGCAGCGTTGAAGCTGGTACGGGGGGTTTGCAGTATTTT. Translation gives CSVEAGTGGLQYF. The chain couples TRBV29-1 to TRBJ2-3; 7 bases agree with TRBD2. Losses at the gene ends were 1 base for V and 11 bases for J; bases not matched to a gene: 9. The CDR3 spans 13 residues. The V gene's germline CDR1 is SQVTM and CDR2 ANQGSEA.

This clonotype occurred a few times. The rearrangement links TRBV3-1 to TRBJ1-1; no definite D call. The CDR3 runs 14 residues. With 2 bases removed from V and 4 bases from J, the gap between germline ends came to 11 bases. Germline V gene data show CDR1 as LGHDT and CDR2 as YNNKEL (reference sequence). This chain's CDR3 is CASSQSDKGTEAFF. The CDR3 coding sequence is TGTGCCAGCAGCCAAAGTGACAAGGGCACTGAAGCTTTCTTT.

The CDR3 nucleotides read TGTGCCAGCAGCCCCGACAGTCCCCACCAAGAGACCCAGTACTTC. Amino acids: CASSPDSPHQETQYF. This chain uses TRBV7-9 with TRBJ2-5, with a weak D call TRBD1 (5 bases). V was shortened by 5 bases and J by 0 bases, with 13 bases between the two germline ends. In germline, CDR1 is SEHNR, CDR2 FQNEAQ (reference sequence). The CDR3 totals 15 residues.